These 15 T cell receptor beta chains were all obtained from the same sample, sequenced in a study of T cell responses to AZD1222 COVID-19 vaccine. Data came from immunoSEQ multiplex PCR; TCRdb stores just in-frame clones and leaves some out. The profile shows 150,000 or so clones, 94% of them singletons. The starting material was peripheral blood, obtained on day 0 of AZD1222 vaccination. The source is an adult in good health.

The rearrangement links TRBV4-1 to TRBJ2-2, with TRBD2 matching over 14 bases. The CDR3 sequence is 21 residues long. Unmatched junction bases numbered 19, after V lost 4 bases and J lost 6 bases. Germline lookup yields CDR1 MGHRA and CDR2 YSYEKL. The CDR3 sequence is CASSRLRLAGGQIMGAGELFF. The CDR3, as DNA: TGCGCCAGCAGCCGGCTACGACTAGCGGGAGGGCAAATAATGGGCGCCGGGGAGCTGTTTTTT.

The rearrangement uses TRBV27 and TRBJ2-7; D gene ambiguous. Germline values: CDR1 MNHEY, CDR2 SMNVEV (reference sequence). There are 12 residues in the CDR3. V was cut by 5 bases and J by 2 bases, with 7 bases left in between. CDR3 in amino acids: CASSPHPYEQYF. CDR3 sequence (DNA): TGTGCCAGCAGTCCCCACCCCTACGAGCAGTACTTC.

The chain has TRBV27 and TRBJ2-1; a weak D match, TRBD2 (5 bases). CDR1 is MNHEY and CDR2 is SMNVEV in the germline V gene (reference sequence). V lost 5 bases to trimming and J lost 8 bases, with 13 bases between them. The CDR3 is 13 amino acids. The CDR3: CASSKLVNDEQFF. Written as DNA, the CDR3 is TGTGCCAGCAGTAAACTAGTAAATGATGAGCAGTTCTTC.

The chain has TRBV6-5 and TRBJ1-2; the D gene is possibly TRBD1 (5 bases). Germline values: CDR1 MNHEY, CDR2 SVGAGI. The ends were cut back, 5 bases at V and 8 bases at J, with 15 bases in the middle. CDR3 length: 13 amino acids. This CDR3 is CASSTPGRSGYTF. In nucleotides, the CDR3 is TGTGCCAGCAGTACCCCAGGGAGAAGCGGCTACACCTTC.

V usage is TRBV4-1 and J usage is TRBJ2-7; D may be TRBD2 (5 bases). This CDR3 region has 14 residues. Trimming took off 4 bases at V and 6 bases at J, with 16 bases between the two ends. Germline V gene lookup returns CDR1 MGHRA and CDR2 YSYEKL. The CDR3 loop is CASSPPGGSLEQYF. The DNA for the CDR3 is TGCGCCAGCAGCCCCCCAGGAGGTTCGCTCGAGCAGTACTTC.

The chain is built from TRBV19 and TRBJ2-7, with D unclear. The CDR3 is made up of 13 amino acids. Germline V gives CDR1 LNHDA, CDR2 SQIVND (reference sequence). The V and J ends lost 4 bases and 4 bases respectively, with 11 bases between them. The CDR3 reads CASSKAPGYEQYF. DNA for the CDR3: TGTGCCAGTAGTAAGGCACCTGGGTACGAGCAGTACTTC.

The rearrangement uses TRBV18 and TRBJ2-4; D could derive from TRBD1 or TRBD2 (5 bases each). The germline V gene encodes CDR1 KGHSH and CDR2 LQKENI. V lost 2 bases, J lost 6 bases, and 17 bases lay in between. CDR3 size: 16 residues. CDR3 sequence (DNA): TGTGCCAGCTCACCAGGCGCACGGGGCGCGGGAAACATTCAGTACTTC. Protein product: CASSPGARGAGNIQYF.

This chain uses TRBV28 with TRBJ2-5, with TRBD1 matching over 7 bases. This CDR3 has 13 residues. Germline CDR1 is MDHEN and CDR2 is SYDVKM. V shed 3 bases, J shed 3 bases, and the junction held 1 base outside the gene matches. CDR3 amino acids: CASSLTGKETQYF. In DNA form, the CDR3 reads TGTGCCAGCAGTTTGACAGGGAAAGAGACCCAGTACTTC.

The J gene is TRBJ2-7, the V gene TRBV4-1; no clear D. CDR1 and CDR2 (germline): MGHRA, YSYEKL. V gave up 5 bases and J gave up 5 bases, with 19 bases separating them. The CDR3 loop spans 15 amino acids. The CDR3 DNA follows: TGCGCCAGCAGCGAAACAGACTCTTACCGCCACGAGCAGTACTTC. Protein sequence: CASSETDSYRHEQYF.

The genes are TRBV7-8 and TRBJ1-5, with unresolved D. V was cut by 4 bases and J by 6 bases, with 13 bases left in between. CDR1 and CDR2 from the germline V gene are SGHVS and FQNEAQ. This CDR3 comprises 14 residues. The CDR3 region is CASSSLSVGQPQHF. The CDR3 DNA sequence: TGTGCCAGCAGCTCCTTGTCGGTTGGTCAGCCCCAGCATTTT.

The chain couples TRBV20-1 to TRBJ2-1, with TRBD2 matching 7 bases. CDR3 length: 15 amino acids. V was pared by 3 bases and J by 8 bases, with 13 bases of the junction left unmatched. Per germline, CDR1 DFQATT and CDR2 SNEGSKA (reference sequence). CDR3 nucleotides: TGCAGTGCTAGTCTGACGGGAGGAGTCGTCGATGAGCAGTTCTTC. Encoded protein: CSASLTGGVVDEQFF.

There are a few counts of this clone. The chain recombines TRBV6-6 with TRBJ1-4; no firm D call. Trimming pared 4 bases from V and 8 bases from J, leaving 8 bases between. The length of the CDR3 is 12 residues. Germline CDR1 and CDR2: MNHNY and SVGAGI (reference sequence). CDR3: CASSSREEKLFF. The CDR3 DNA reads TGTGCCAGCAGTTCCCGGGAGGAAAAACTGTTTTTT.

The chain links TRBV6-5 to TRBJ1-2; D ambiguous. The germline V gene encodes CDR1 MNHEY and CDR2 SVGAGI. There are 13 residues in the CDR3. Trimming removed 9 bases at V and 2 bases at J, with 13 bases between. CDR3 residues: CASLRHSNYGYTF. CDR3 bases: TGTGCCAGTTTGCGGCATTCAAACTATGGCTACACCTTC.

The chain uses TRBV2 and TRBJ1-3; 7 nucleotides line up with TRBD1. CDR3 size: 15 residues. Germline assignment: CDR1 SNHLY and CDR2 FYNNEI. V lost 5 bases, J lost 3 bases, and 7 bases stayed unmatched. CDR3 sequence: CASSMTGRVGNTIYF. DNA of the CDR3: TGTGCCAGCAGTATGACAGGGCGAGTTGGAAACACCATATATTTT.

The chain carries TRBV4-1 and TRBJ1-2; D call uncertain. V was pared by 4 bases and J by 3 bases, with 12 bases between. Germline V lookup: CDR1 MGHRA, CDR2 YSYEKL. The CDR3 runs to 14 residues. CDR3 sequence: CASSPSQWDYGYTF. The CDR3 bases are TGCGCCAGCAGCCCATCCCAGTGGGACTATGGCTACACCTTC.